Presented here are 27 T cell receptor beta chains from one specimen sequenced in a study of blood T cell repertoires in COVID-19. The data were produced by immunoSEQ multiplex PCR, yet TCRdb's version contains in-frame clones alone and is incomplete. The top ten hold about 9.5% of the sample, which has some 70,000 clones, around 90% seen once. The sequencing sample was made of PBMCs or T cells enriched from blood (not recorded which). These receptors came from a woman aged 40 to 49 who had recovered from COVID-19.

The rearrangement links TRBV19 to TRBJ2-3; weak D call: TRBD2 (5 bases). The length of the CDR3 is 18 residues. Germline CDR1 and CDR2: LNHDA and SQIVND (reference sequence). V lost 5 bases, J lost 2 bases, and 23 bases lay in between. This CDR3 reads CASSYRPFIEGSTDTQYF. CDR3 coding DNA: TGTGCCAGTAGTTACCGTCCCTTTATCGAGGGCTCCACAGATACGCAGTATTTT.

This chain joins TRBV5-1 and TRBJ1-6, with 8 bases fitting TRBD1. Germline V gene sequence: CDR1 SGHRS, CDR2 YFSETQ. The CDR3 has 16 residues. V shed 2 bases, J shed 5 bases, and the junction held 6 bases outside the gene matches. DNA for the CDR3: TGCGCCAGCAGCTTCGGGACAGGCCGCGATAATTCACCCCTCCACTTT. Protein sequence: CASSFGTGRDNSPLHF. Based on the CDR3 plus reference TRBV5-1 and TRBJ1-6, the full variable domain is KAGVTQTPRYLIKTRGQQVTLSCSPISGHRSVSWYQQTPGQGLQFLFEYFSETQRNKGNFPGRFSGRQFSNSRSEMNVSTLELGDSALYLCASSFGTGRDNSPLHFGNGTRLTVT.

Remarks on this clone: This specimen includes other DNA sequences encoding the same CDR3. The chain recombines TRBV12-3 or TRBV12-4 with TRBJ2-7, with D perhaps matching TRBD1 (5 bases). The V and J ends lost 4 bases and 7 bases respectively, with 8 bases between them. The CDR3 extends over 11 amino acids. CDR3 DNA sequence: TGTGCCAGCAGTTCAGGGTATGAGCAGTACTTC. Its protein is CASSSGYEQYF.

J is TRBJ2-5 and V is TRBV5-4, with D unresolved. V lost 0 bases and J 2 bases, leaving 8 bases between the germline ends. Germline-derived CDR1 and CDR2 are SGHNT and YYREEE (reference sequence). This CDR3 is 14 amino acids long. CDR3 coding DNA: TGTGCCAGCAGCTTGGGGGCAGGTCAAGAGACCCAGTACTTC. This gives the protein CASSLGAGQETQYF.

This rearrangement joins TRBV6-5 to TRBJ1-2; 7 bases line up with TRBD1. Losses at the gene ends were 4 bases for V and 3 bases for J; bases not matched to a gene: 5. The CDR3 consists of 14 residues. The V gene's germline CDR1 is MNHEY and CDR2 SVGAGI. In nucleotides, the CDR3 is TGTGCCAGCAGTTCCGGGGACAGACACTATGGCTACACCTTC. It yields the protein CASSSGDRHYGYTF.

The chain couples TRBV5-4 to TRBJ1-2; 11 nucleotides line up with TRBD1. V dropped 3 bases and J dropped 5; count of bases not matched to a gene: 6. The CDR3 covers 15 residues. The V gene's germline CDR1 is SGHNT and CDR2 YYREEE (reference sequence). The CDR3 sequence: CASSSPGTGGYGYTF. CDR3 sequence (DNA): TGTGCCAGCAGCTCACCAGGGACAGGGGGGTATGGCTACACCTTC.

V is TRBV10-3 and J is TRBJ1-2; no reliable D call. V was shortened by 2 bases and J by 1 base, with 5 bases between the two germline ends. Germline V CDR1 and CDR2: ENHRY, SYGVKD. This CDR3 spans 13 amino acids. This chain's CDR3 is CAISEEGNYGYTF. CDR3 DNA: TGTGCCATCAGTGAGGAGGGTAACTATGGCTACACCTTC.

The rearrangement links TRBV12-5 to TRBJ2-4; D perhaps matches TRBD2 (5 bases). CDR1 and CDR2 from the germline V gene are LGHNT and FRNRAP. V shed 0 bases and J shed 0 bases, with 21 bases lying between them. There are 20 residues in the CDR3. This CDR3 reads CASGLVLDQANLLAKNIQYF. The DNA of the CDR3 is TGTGCTAGTGGTTTGGTACTAGATCAGGCAAATCTTCTAGCCAAAAACATTCAGTACTTC.

The chain employs TRBV10-3 and TRBJ1-3; the match to TRBD1 covers 9 bases. V was clipped by 2 bases and J by 0 bases; unmatched bases: 5. In germline, CDR1 is ENHRY, CDR2 SYGVKD. This CDR3 spans 17 amino acids. The CDR3 protein is CAISEPATGGSGNTIYF. The CDR3 DNA reads as TGTGCCATCAGTGAGCCGGCGACAGGGGGCTCTGGAAACACCATATATTTT.

The V and J genes are TRBV14 and TRBJ2-5; tentatively, D is TRBD1 (5 bases). V was clipped by 1 base and J by 2 bases, with 17 bases between them. Looked up from germline, CDR1 is SGHDN and CDR2 is FVKESK. CDR3 length: 17 residues. CDR3 sequence: CASSQGVDGAGQETQYF. The CDR3 DNA reads TGTGCCAGCAGCCAAGGGGTAGATGGGGCAGGGCAAGAGACCCAGTACTTC.

The chain's CDR3 is CASSSRGTGRRSANEKLFF. CDR3 DNA sequence: TGTGCCAGCAGCTCTAGGGGGACAGGGAGGCGTTCGGCTAATGAAAAACTGTTTTTT. The V call is TRBV7-8, the J call TRBJ1-4, with 9 bases identical to TRBD1. V lost 4 bases and J lost 3; bases outside the gene matches: 15. The CDR3 covers 19 residues. Germline lookup yields CDR1 SGHVS and CDR2 FQNEAQ.

The chain joins TRBV7-8 to TRBJ1-2; the D is unclear. V lost 4 bases and J 1 base, leaving 16 bases between the germline ends. Germline CDR1 reads SGHVS; CDR2 reads FQNEAQ. The CDR3 consists of 16 residues. Here the CDR3 reads CASSSLARSLNYGYTF. CDR3 DNA: TGTGCCAGCAGCTCTTTGGCCAGATCCCTTAACTATGGCTACACCTTC.

The V and J genes are TRBV5-4 and TRBJ2-3; 7 bases match TRBD2. V lost 5 bases, J lost 1 base, and 1 base stayed unmatched. The CDR3 is 13 residues long. CDR1 is SGHNT, CDR2 YYREEE, per germline (reference sequence). As DNA, the CDR3 is TGTGCCAGCAGGGCGGGGGGCACAGATACGCAGTATTTT. As protein: CASRAGGTDTQYF.

This clone was counted a few times. J is TRBJ1-1 and V is TRBV11-2, with D possibly TRBD1 on 6 matching bases. V gave up 1 base and J gave up 8 bases, with 14 bases separating them. The CDR3 is 14 residues long. Germline V gene lookup returns CDR1 SGHAT and CDR2 FQNNGV. DNA for the CDR3: TGTGCCAGCAGCTTAGCGGGCCACAGGGAGGAAGCTTTCTTT. This codes for CASSLAGHREEAFF.

This rearrangement joins TRBV4-2 to TRBJ1-1; 9 nucleotides line up with TRBD1. This CDR3 contains 18 residues. V lost 0 bases, J lost 3 bases, and 11 bases stayed unmatched. Germline V CDR1 and CDR2: LGHNA, YNFKEQ. CDR3 bases: TGTGCCAGCAGCCAAGAAAAATGGGGACAGGGAAAGGACACTGAAGCTTTCTTT. It codes for CASSQEKWGQGKDTEAFF.

DNA for the CDR3: TGTGCCAGCAGCTTACTTAGCGGCCAAGAGACCCAGTACTTC. It encodes CASSLLSGQETQYF. The V call is TRBV7-2, the J call TRBJ2-5; tentatively, D is TRBD2 (6 bases). Germline CDR1 reads SGHTA; CDR2 reads FQGNSA. The CDR3 runs to 14 residues. The V gene lost 2 bases and the J gene lost 1 base, with 8 bases spanning the gap.

This clone was seen only a few times. The V gene is TRBV11-2, the J gene TRBJ1-3; 12 bases agree with TRBD1. Germline V lookup: CDR1 SGHAT, CDR2 FQNNGV. This CDR3 region has 18 residues. V was pared by 4 bases and J by 1 base, with 8 bases of the junction left unmatched. The CDR3 is CASSWTWGQGASGNTIYF. The CDR3 nucleotides are TGTGCCAGCAGCTGGACGTGGGGACAGGGGGCTTCTGGAAACACCATATATTTT.

The V gene is TRBV5-8, the J gene TRBJ1-1, with D tentatively TRBD1 (6 bases). Trimming took 2 bases from V and 10 from J, leaving 9 bases between them. Germline CDR1 reads SGHTS; CDR2 reads YDEGEE. The CDR3 sequence is 11 residues long. The DNA for the CDR3 is TGTGCCAGCAGCTTTAGGGGGATAGCTTTCTTT. The encoded protein is CASSFRGIAFF.

This clone was found a few times. V usage is TRBV28 and J usage is TRBJ1-5; D perhaps matches TRBD1 (6 bases). The CDR3 has 19 amino acids. CDR1 is MDHEN, CDR2 SYDVKM, per germline. Trimming pared 2 bases from V and 2 bases from J, leaving 22 bases between. In nucleotides, the CDR3 is TGTGCCAGCAGTTTAGGGGCGACAGGACTTCCGGTTGGCAATCAGCCCCAGCATTTT. Residues: CASSLGATGLPVGNQPQHF.

Only a few counts were recorded for this clone. This CDR3 is CASSTLAGGQETQYF. CDR3 DNA sequence: TGTGCCAGCAGCACACTAGCGGGGGGGCAAGAGACCCAGTACTTC. J is TRBJ2-5 and V is TRBV6-5; 13 positions match TRBD2. Germline V gene sequence: CDR1 MNHEY, CDR2 SVGAGI. J was trimmed by 2 bases and V by 6 bases; bases with no gene match: 3. The CDR3 is made up of 15 amino acids.

CDR3 bases: TGTGCCAGCAGCTTCGGCGGATTGAACACTGAAGCTTTCTTT. Encoded protein: CASSFGGLNTEAFF. This rearrangement joins TRBV7-2 to TRBJ1-1; D call uncertain. V shed 3 bases and J shed 0 bases, with 8 bases lying between them. Germline-derived CDR1 and CDR2 are SGHTA and FQGNSA. The CDR3 is 14 residues long.

This rearrangement joins TRBV6-1 to TRBJ1-1; unclear D gene. Germline V gene lookup returns CDR1 MNHNS and CDR2 SASEGT. Between the trimmed V and J ends, which lost 3 bases and 6 bases, there was a span of 11 bases. The length of the CDR3 is 13 residues. CDR3 sequence: CASSERVVAEAFF. The CDR3 nucleotides are TGTGCCAGCAGTGAGCGGGTAGTAGCTGAAGCTTTCTTT.

The chain carries TRBV24-1 and TRBJ2-3; 9 nucleotides agree with TRBD1. The V segment lost 6 bases and the J segment 1 base; nucleotides outside the gene matches: 4. The CDR3 totals 15 residues. Germline values: CDR1 KGHDR, CDR2 SFDVKD. DNA for the CDR3: TGTGCCACCAGTCAAGGGGACAGGGGCACAGATACGCAGTATTTT. It yields the protein CATSQGDRGTDTQYF.

This clone has more than one count but fewer than ten. The rearrangement uses TRBV5-4 and TRBJ2-2; D perhaps matches TRBD1 (6 bases). The V end lost 4 bases, the J end lost 3 bases, and 10 bases lay between the germline ends. CDR3 length: 14 amino acids. Germline V CDR1 and CDR2: SGHNT, YYREEE (reference sequence). CDR3 sequence reads: CASSGDIYTGELFF. The CDR3 DNA reads as TGTGCCAGCAGCGGGGACATTTACACCGGGGAGCTGTTTTTT.

The genes are TRBV29-1 and TRBJ2-2; perhaps TRBD2 as D (6 bases). Germline V gene data show CDR1 as SQVTM and CDR2 as ANQGSEA. There are 13 residues in the CDR3. Trimming shortened V by 3 bases and J by 7 bases, and 12 bases separated the two germline ends. CDR3 DNA sequence: TGCAGCGTTGATCGGGGGTATGGCGGGGAGCTGTTTTTT. Its protein is CSVDRGYGGELFF.

This rearrangement joins TRBV27 to TRBJ2-1; D possibly corresponds to TRBD1 (5 bases). Trimming left V 4 bases short and J 1 base short, with 8 bases between. Germline V gene data show CDR1 as MNHEY and CDR2 as SMNVEV (reference sequence). The CDR3 has 14 amino acids. The CDR3 DNA sequence: TGTGCCAGCAGTTCTAGGGGTTCCTACAATGAGCAGTTCTTC. It encodes CASSSRGSYNEQFF.

CDR3 sequence (DNA): TGTGCCAGCAGCCCTAGCGGGGACATAAACACCGGGGAGCTGTTTTTT. Translated, it gives CASSPSGDINTGELFF. The genes are TRBV7-6 and TRBJ2-2, with 9 bases identical to TRBD2. The CDR3 extends over 16 amino acids. V was clipped by 5 bases and J by 2 bases; unmatched bases: 6. In germline, CDR1 is SGHVS, CDR2 FNYEAQ.